This T cell receptor (beta chain) was identified during a study of cytomegalovirus exposure and HLA in healthy donors. Vbeta (60) and Jbeta (13) primers were used in the PCR. Some clones are missing from TCRdb's copy, which holds only in-frame ones; the method was immunoSEQ multiplex PCR. Of about 130,000 clones listed, roughly 80% were seen once; the top ten hold under 4.5%. The CDR3 totals 15 residues. V was shortened by 7 bases and J by 0 bases, with 16 bases between the two germline ends. Germline CDR1 and CDR2: SNHLY and FYNNEI. This rearrangement joins TRBV2 to TRBJ2-7; D possibly corresponds to TRBD2 (5 bases). The TCR sequence derives from a man aged 18 to 30 in good health and CMV-seropositive. Input material: PBMCs. The DNA of the CDR3 is TGTGCCAGCATGAAGGGCGGGCATGTCTCCTACGAGCAGTACTTC. This translates into CASMKGGHVSYEQYF.